Below, 16 T cell receptor beta chains from the same sample are listed, as sequenced in a study of T cells in Graves' hyperthyroidism and ophthalmopathy. The CDR3 regions of TCR beta were amplified from RNA transcripts. RT-PCR in the first round (using the HTBI primer set) targeted the TCR CDR3. TCRdb itself ran the multiplex PCR reads through MiXCR, one entry per CDR3 protein. The profile shows around 340,000 distinct CDR3 sequences, about 18% of them singletons. Sequences were obtained from blood. These receptors were taken from a woman aged 30 to 39 with Graves' hyperthyroidism that later progressed to Graves' ophthalmopathy.

This clonotype has a count of ten or more. The rearrangement links TRBV12-3 or TRBV12-4 to TRBJ2-2; D gene ambiguous. Trimming cost V 6 bases and J 7 bases, with 12 bases left between them. This CDR3 comprises 13 residues. In DNA, the CDR3 is TGTGCCAGCAGCCGCCTGGTGAACGGGGAGCTGTTTTTT. It encodes CASSRLVNGELFF.

This clonotype was detected a few times. The chain combines TRBV5-8 with TRBJ1-4, with 9 bases aligning to TRBD1. Germline V gene data show CDR1 as SGHTS and CDR2 as YDEGEE. J lost 8 bases, V lost 4 bases, and 9 bases had no gene match. This CDR3 has 15 residues. The CDR3 spells CASSEWTGVGEKLFF. In DNA, the CDR3 is TGTGCCAGCAGCGAGTGGACAGGGGTTGGCGAAAAACTGTTTTTT.

The genes are TRBV16 and TRBJ2-1; the D gene is possibly TRBD1 (6 bases). From germline, CDR1 is KGHSY and CDR2 FQNENV. With 4 bases removed from V and 7 bases from J, the gap between germline ends came to 20 bases. The CDR3 runs to 16 residues. The CDR3 sequence: CASSPLQGSGLNEQFF. The CDR3 DNA is TGTGCCAGCAGCCCCCTACAGGGCTCGGGGCTAAATGAGCAGTTCTTC. The full variable domain, with the rest looked up from reference TRBV16 and TRBJ2-1, is GEEVAQTPKHLVRGEGQKAKLYCAPIKGHSYVFWYQQVLKNEFKFLISFQNENVFDETGMPKERFSAKCLPNSPCSLEIQATKLEDSAVYFCASSPLQGSGLNEQFFGPGTRLTVL.

Many counts were recorded for this clonotype. V is TRBV7-8 and J is TRBJ1-6, with a tentative D call TRBD1 (5 bases). The CDR3 extends over 18 amino acids. Germline assignment: CDR1 SGHVS and CDR2 FQNEAQ. V lost 5 bases, J lost 0 bases, and 17 bases lay in between. In nucleotides, the CDR3 is TGTGCCAGCAGCCCCACGGGACGGGGGAGCTCCTATAATTCACCCCTCCACTTT. Its protein is CASSPTGRGSSYNSPLHF.

This clonotype was recorded at least ten times. The rearrangement uses TRBV5-5 and TRBJ1-4; TRBD1 matches 7 bases. J was trimmed by 6 bases and V by 3 bases; bases with no gene match: 2. CDR3 length: 13 residues. The germline CDR1 and CDR2 sequences are SGHKS and YYEKEE (reference sequence). This CDR3 reads CASSYGTDEKLFF. The CDR3 region has the DNA TGTGCCAGCAGCTACGGGACAGATGAAAAACTGTTTTTT.

This clonotype was picked up many times. V gene TRBV12-3 or TRBV12-4 combines with J gene TRBJ1-2, with TRBD1 matching 8 bases. The ends lost 7 bases at V and 5 bases at J; junction bases unmatched: 9. The CDR3 totals 14 residues. The CDR3 nucleotides are TGTGCCAGCACCTTGACGGGACAGGAGTATGGCTACACCTTC. Translated, it gives CASTLTGQEYGYTF.

This clonotype came up many times. The chain couples TRBV5-1 to TRBJ2-3; D unclear. The germline V gene encodes CDR1 SGHRS and CDR2 YFSETQ. V lost 0 bases to trimming and J lost 6 bases, with 14 bases between them. CDR3 size: 15 residues. CDR3: CASSLGWSARDTQYF. The CDR3 DNA sequence: TGCGCCAGCAGCTTGGGCTGGAGCGCGCGCGATACGCAGTATTTT.

This clonotype was detected many times. The chain combines TRBV4-1 with TRBJ2-2, with D perhaps matching TRBD2 (5 bases). CDR1 is MGHRA, CDR2 YSYEKL, per germline. The CDR3 spans 16 residues. The V gene lost 0 bases and the J gene lost 5 bases, with 13 bases spanning the gap. CDR3 region: CASSQDPGLRTGELFF. The DNA for the CDR3 is TGCGCCAGCAGCCAAGACCCCGGACTGAGAACCGGGGAGCTGTTTTTT.

The chain has TRBV29-1 and TRBJ2-6; no reliable D call. Trimming took off 4 bases at V and 2 bases at J, with 15 bases between the two ends. Germline CDR1 is SQVTM and CDR2 is ANQGSEA. This CDR3 is built from 16 residues. The CDR3 loop reads CSVGILGGTGANVLTF. The CDR3 DNA is TGCAGCGTTGGCATTTTGGGTGGCACTGGGGCCAACGTCCTGACTTTC.

This clonotype was seen at least ten times. This chain connects TRBV9 to TRBJ2-1; 7 nucleotides agree with TRBD1. Trimming took 0 bases from V and 1 from J; bases not matched to a gene: 1. The CDR3 consists of 15 residues. The germline gives CDR1 SGDLS, CDR2 YYNGEE. The CDR3 loop reads CASSVAGGSYNEQFF. The CDR3 DNA follows: TGTGCCAGCAGCGTAGCAGGGGGATCCTACAATGAGCAGTTCTTC. The whole variable domain, filled in from reference TRBV9 and TRBJ2-1, reads DSGVTQTPKHLITATGQRVTLRCSPRSGDLSVYWYQQSLDQGLQFLIQYYNGEERAKGNILERFSAQQFPDLHSELNLSSLELGDSALYFCASSVAGGSYNEQFFGPGTRLTVL.

This clonotype was found a few times. J is TRBJ2-1 and V is TRBV6-2 or TRBV6-3; the D is unclear. The CDR3 extends over 12 amino acids. V lost 10 bases to trimming and J lost 0 bases, with 7 bases between them. The V gene's germline CDR1 is MNHEY and CDR2 SVGEGT. CDR3 residues: CAIMNSYNEQFF. In DNA form, the CDR3 reads TGTGCCATCATGAACTCCTACAATGAGCAGTTCTTC.

The rearrangement uses TRBV19 and TRBJ1-5; D perhaps matches TRBD1 (6 bases). The CDR3 has 16 amino acids. The V gene's germline CDR1 is LNHDA and CDR2 SQIVND (reference sequence). Deletions cut 4 bases from V and 4 bases from J, with 17 bases between. The CDR3 protein is CASSTYPDRTNQPQHF. The CDR3, as DNA: TGTGCCAGTAGTACCTACCCGGACAGAACAAATCAGCCCCAGCATTTT.

The table lists this clonotype with many counts. This sequence may be a read error, since a much larger clone differs from it by one base. The V call is TRBV28, the J call TRBJ2-2; 10 bases line up with TRBD1. This CDR3 region has 15 residues. Germline V gives CDR1 MDHEN, CDR2 SYDVKM. The trim removed 6 bases at V and 3 bases at J, leaving 4 bases unmatched. The CDR3 DNA follows: TGTGCCAGCAGAACCGGGACAGGGGACACCGGGGAGCTGTTTTTT. It codes for CASRTGTGDTGELFF.

This clonotype showed up many times. The rearrangement links TRBV20-1 to TRBJ2-1; 10 bases align to TRBD2. With 2 bases clipped from V and 7 bases from J, the junction kept 5 bases outside the gene matches. Per the germline V gene, CDR1 is DFQATT and CDR2 is SNEGSKA (reference sequence). This CDR3 comprises 14 residues. This CDR3 is CSARLAGVNNEQFF. The CDR3 DNA reads as TGCAGTGCTAGACTAGCGGGAGTCAATAATGAGCAGTTCTTC.

The chain employs TRBV20-1 and TRBJ1-4, with D tentatively TRBD1 (6 bases). Between the trimmed V and J ends, which lost 1 base and 8 bases, there was a span of 14 bases. This CDR3 region has 14 residues. Looked up from germline, CDR1 is DFQATT and CDR2 is SNEGSKA (reference sequence). The CDR3 nucleotides read TGCAGTGCTAGAGGACTCGAGGGGGGGGAAAAACTGTTTTTT. Amino acids: CSARGLEGGEKLFF.

Details on this clonotype: The junction differs from germline at one of its ends, possibly a read error. This chain connects TRBV7-9 to TRBJ2-3, with D possibly being TRBD1 (6 bases). Germline assignment: CDR1 SEHNR and CDR2 FQNEAQ (reference sequence). This CDR3 comprises 12 residues. As DNA, the CDR3 is TGTGCCAGCAGCCAGGGGTCAGATATGCAGTATTTT. This sequence encodes CASSQGSDMQYF.